The rows below give T cell receptor beta chains drawn from one sample of a study of radiation and T cells in renal cell carcinoma. Repertoires were generated with immunoSEQ multiplex PCR, while TCRdb's copy carries only in-frame clones and drops some. This table has some 100,000 clones, roughly 88% appearing once. The sequencing here drew on blood, taken from a patient whose treatment included radiotherapy and nephrectomy. The receptors here all came from a man aged 55 to 70 with renal cell carcinoma. Each CDR3 is given with its conserved first and last residue. Fields, in order: CDR3 protein, CDR3 DNA, CDR3 length, D gene, clone size, V gene, J gene. A D gene is named only where the DNA matches it firmly. Clone size is shown for a subset of rows, as once, few, many or a class of expanded clone.

CDR3aa: CASSSQGNTIYF
CDR3nt: TGTGCCAGCAGTTCTCAGGGAAACACCATATATTTT
len: 12
d_gene: .
abundance: .
v_gene: TRBV7-2
j_gene: TRBJ1-3

CDR3aa: CASSQALMLELFF
CDR3nt: TGCGCCAGCAGCCAAGCTTTGATGTTGGAGCTGTTTTTT
len: 13
d_gene: .
abundance: .
v_gene: TRBV4-3
j_gene: TRBJ2-2

CDR3aa: CASSLAGGGSNQPQHF
CDR3nt: TGCGCCAGCAGCTTGGCGGGTGGTGGGAGCAATCAGCCCCAGCATTTT
len: 16
d_gene: .
abundance: .
v_gene: TRBV5-1
j_gene: TRBJ1-5

CDR3aa: CASSLGWPMNTGELFF
CDR3nt: TGTGCCAGCAGCTTAGGATGGCCGATGAACACCGGGGAGCTGTTTTTT
len: 16
d_gene: .
abundance: .
v_gene: TRBV11-3
j_gene: TRBJ2-2

CDR3aa: CASSALTSGEQYF
CDR3nt: TGTGCCAGCAGCGCGCTGACTAGCGGTGAGCAGTACTTC
len: 13
d_gene: TRBD2
abundance: .
v_gene: TRBV9
j_gene: TRBJ2-7

CDR3aa: CASSFDRDQPQHF
CDR3nt: TGTGCCAGTAGTTTCGACAGGGATCAGCCCCAGCATTTT
len: 13
d_gene: TRBD1
abundance: .
v_gene: TRBV19
j_gene: TRBJ1-5

CDR3aa: CASSSAASSYNEQFF
CDR3nt: TGTGCCAGCAGTTCAGCGGCCAGCTCCTACAATGAGCAGTTCTTC
len: 15
d_gene: .
abundance: .
v_gene: TRBV7-6
j_gene: TRBJ2-1

CDR3aa: CASSLGLGSSYEQYF
CDR3nt: TGTGCCAGCAGCTTGGGGTTGGGCAGCTCCTACGAGCAGTACTTC
len: 15
d_gene: .
abundance: .
v_gene: TRBV7-8
j_gene: TRBJ2-7

CDR3aa: CASSPQGLAPSSYEQYF
CDR3nt: TGTGCCAGCAGCCCCCAAGGACTAGCGCCTAGCTCCTACGAGCAGTACTTC
len: 17
d_gene: TRBD2
abundance: .
v_gene: TRBV7-2
j_gene: TRBJ2-7

CDR3aa: CASSQSPGGQETQYF
CDR3nt: TGCGCCAGCAGCCAATCTCCAGGGGGCCAAGAGACCCAGTACTTC
len: 15
d_gene: TRBD1
abundance: .
v_gene: TRBV4-1
j_gene: TRBJ2-5

CDR3aa: CASSVEDTTGELFF
CDR3nt: TGTGCCAGCAGCGTAGAAGACACCACCGGGGAGCTGTTTTTT
len: 14
d_gene: .
abundance: few
v_gene: TRBV2
j_gene: TRBJ2-2

CDR3aa: CASRRGPENIQYF
CDR3nt: TGTGCCAGCAGGCGAGGACCCGAAAACATTCAGTACTTC
len: 13
d_gene: .
abundance: .
v_gene: TRBV5-5
j_gene: TRBJ2-4

CDR3aa: CASSLWGSEAFF
CDR3nt: TGTGCCAGCAGCTTATGGGGGTCTGAAGCTTTCTTT
len: 12
d_gene: .
abundance: .
v_gene: TRBV11-2
j_gene: TRBJ1-1

CDR3aa: CASQKADTTNYEQYF
CDR3nt: TGTGCCAGCCAGAAGGCTGACACGACGAACTACGAGCAGTACTTC
len: 15
d_gene: .
abundance: .
v_gene: TRBV2
j_gene: TRBJ2-7

CDR3aa: CASSLALVGETQYF
CDR3nt: TGTGCCAGCAGCTTAGCTCTAGTCGGGGAGACCCAGTACTTC
len: 14
d_gene: .
abundance: .
v_gene: TRBV7-2
j_gene: TRBJ2-5

CDR3aa: CAWSPRRSDTQYF
CDR3nt: TGTGCCTGGAGTCCTCGGCGGTCGGATACGCAGTATTTT
len: 13
d_gene: .
abundance: .
v_gene: TRBV30
j_gene: TRBJ2-3

CDR3aa: CASSSHGLAGVTEQYF
CDR3nt: TGTGCCAGCAGTTCGCATGGACTAGCGGGAGTAACCGAGCAGTACTTC
len: 16
d_gene: TRBD2
abundance: .
v_gene: TRBV6-6
j_gene: TRBJ2-7

CDR3aa: CASSRRTSGSSYNEQFF
CDR3nt: TGTGCCAGCAGTCGCCGGACTAGCGGCAGCTCCTACAATGAGCAGTTCTTC
len: 17
d_gene: TRBD2
abundance: .
v_gene: TRBV27
j_gene: TRBJ2-1

CDR3aa: CASLEGPESPDTQYF
CDR3nt: TGTGCCAGCCTAGAGGGCCCCGAATCCCCCGATACGCAGTATTTT
len: 15
d_gene: .
abundance: .
v_gene: TRBV19
j_gene: TRBJ2-3

CDR3aa: CASSRAGVEAFF
CDR3nt: TGCGCCAGCAGCAGGGCAGGGGTTGAAGCTTTCTTT
len: 12
d_gene: .
abundance: few
v_gene: TRBV5-1
j_gene: TRBJ1-1

CDR3aa: CASSAQTETIAKNIQYF
CDR3nt: TGTGCCAGCAGTGCTCAGACAGAAACTATAGCCAAAAACATTCAGTACTTC
len: 17
d_gene: .
abundance: .
v_gene: TRBV6-1
j_gene: TRBJ2-4

CDR3aa: CASSRRGIEAFF
CDR3nt: TGTGCCAGCAGCCGGAGGGGAATCGAAGCTTTCTTT
len: 12
d_gene: .
abundance: .
v_gene: TRBV5-8
j_gene: TRBJ1-1

CDR3aa: CSVAGGQIGYEQYF
CDR3nt: TGCAGCGTTGCAGGGGGCCAAATCGGTTACGAGCAGTACTTC
len: 14
d_gene: TRBD1
abundance: .
v_gene: TRBV29-1
j_gene: TRBJ2-7

CDR3aa: CASSLVPRVSGANVLTF
CDR3nt: TGTGCCAGCAGCTTGGTACCGCGGGTCTCTGGGGCCAACGTCCTGACTTTC
len: 17
d_gene: .
abundance: .
v_gene: TRBV5-6
j_gene: TRBJ2-6

CDR3aa: CATSREGPLMAGNEQFF
CDR3nt: TGTGCCACCAGCAGAGAGGGGCCCCTAATGGCTGGGAATGAGCAGTTCTTC
len: 17
d_gene: .
abundance: .
v_gene: TRBV15
j_gene: TRBJ2-1

CDR3aa: CSAEEGEQFF
CDR3nt: TGCAGCGCTGAAGAGGGTGAGCAGTTCTTC
len: 10
d_gene: .
abundance: .
v_gene: TRBV29-1
j_gene: TRBJ2-1

CDR3aa: CASSLGPGQGNSPLHF
CDR3nt: TGTGCCAGCAGTTTAGGGCCGGGACAGGGGAATTCACCCCTCCACTTT
len: 16
d_gene: TRBD1
abundance: .
v_gene: TRBV27
j_gene: TRBJ1-6